Below, 25 T cell receptor beta chains from the same sample are listed, as sequenced in a study of T cells in Graves' hyperthyroidism and ophthalmopathy. Researchers amplified the TCR beta CDR3 regions from RNA transcripts. The study used the HTBI primer set for a first-round RT-PCR of the TCR CDR3. TCRdb passed the multiplex PCR reads through MiXCR, listing each CDR3 protein once. The sample contains about 640,000 distinct CDR3 sequences, around 21% of which appear only once. The specimen sequenced was blood. The receptors come from a man aged 30 to 45 with Graves' ophthalmopathy.

Concerning this clonotype itself: A single base separates this from a much larger clone, so it may be a read error. This sequence joins TRBV19 and TRBJ2-3; 9 bases agree with TRBD1. Germline V gene lookup returns CDR1 LNHDA and CDR2 SQIVND (reference sequence). Germline trimming cut 9 bases from V and 0 bases from J; bases unmatched to any gene: 1. The CDR3 sequence is 13 residues long. The CDR3 DNA reads as TGTGCCAGCGGGACAGGGAGCACAGATACGCAGTATTTT. Its protein is CASGTGSTDTQYF.

This clonotype was counted at least ten times. The genes are TRBV28 and TRBJ1-1; D is unresolved. CDR1 is MDHEN and CDR2 is SYDVKM in the germline V gene. CDR3 length: 15 amino acids. With 6 bases removed from V and 1 base from J, the gap between germline ends came to 15 bases. This chain's CDR3 is CASSPFWGTNTEAFF. Here the CDR3 DNA reads TGTGCCAGCAGCCCGTTTTGGGGAACGAACACTGAAGCTTTCTTT.

The table lists this clonotype with a few counts. This chain joins TRBV12-3 or TRBV12-4 and TRBJ2-7, with D possibly being TRBD1 (5 bases). Trimming left V 0 bases short and J 2 bases short, with 11 bases between. The length of the CDR3 is 15 residues. CDR3 loop: CASSLAIRTPYEQYF. In nucleotides, the CDR3 is TGTGCCAGCAGTTTAGCTATTCGGACACCCTACGAGCAGTACTTC.

This clonotype appeared many times. The chain is built from TRBV11-2 and TRBJ2-3; TRBD2 agrees at 8 bases. This CDR3 is 15 amino acids long. The trim removed 5 bases at V and 3 bases at J, leaving 7 bases unmatched. The germline V gene has CDR1 SGHAT and CDR2 FQNNGV. The CDR3 DNA reads as TGTGCCAGCAGCATCCTTGGCGGGAGGACAGATACGCAGTATTTT. Translated, it gives CASSILGGRTDTQYF.

This clonotype was counted between two and nine times. The genes are TRBV6-5 and TRBJ2-7, with 11 bases identical to TRBD2. J was trimmed by 10 bases and V by 0 bases; bases with no gene match: 5. The CDR3 has 14 residues. Per the germline V gene, CDR1 is MNHEY and CDR2 is SVGAGI. The CDR3 nucleotides read TGTGCCAGCAGTTACTCGAAACTAGCGGGAGAACAGTACTTC. Protein product: CASSYSKLAGEQYF.

This clonotype came up many times. The chain couples TRBV10-2 to TRBJ1-1, with 7 positions matching TRBD1. CDR3 length equals 13 residues. Germline CDR1 WSHSY, CDR2 SAAADI. Trimming removed 7 bases from V and 4 bases from J; junction bases left unmatched: 6. For the CDR3, the DNA is TGCGCCAGCACTACAGGGGCTGGCACTGAAGCTTTCTTT. The encoded protein is CASTTGAGTEAFF.

The chain recombines TRBV20-1 with TRBJ2-7, with TRBD2 matching 11 bases. The CDR3 totals 12 residues. In germline, CDR1 is DFQATT, CDR2 SNEGSKA (reference sequence). The junction had 7 bases not matched to a gene; V was cut back by 8 bases and J by 7 bases. Here the CDR3 DNA reads TGCAGTACCGGGACTAGCGGAACAGAGCAGTACTTC. The encoded protein is CSTGTSGTEQYF.

This clonotype has only a few counts. V usage is TRBV7-9 and J usage is TRBJ1-4; TRBD1 is a possible D gene (6 bases). Germline values: CDR1 SEHNR, CDR2 FQNEAQ (reference sequence). V lost 1 base to trimming and J lost 0 bases, with 15 bases between them. The length of the CDR3 is 18 residues. The CDR3 coding sequence is TGTGCCAGCAGCTTAGTGGGACAAGCCGATCCAACTAATGAAAAACTGTTTTTT. Protein sequence: CASSLVGQADPTNEKLFF.

This clonotype was found a few times. The V call is TRBV28, the J call TRBJ2-7, with D perhaps matching TRBD2 (7 bases). Per germline, CDR1 MDHEN and CDR2 SYDVKM. Deletions cut 6 bases from V and 1 base from J, with 16 bases between. The CDR3 totals 15 residues. The CDR3 protein is CASSQSGGASYEQYF. In DNA form, the CDR3 reads TGTGCCAGCAGCCAGTCGGGGGGCGCTTCCTACGAGCAGTACTTC. Full variable domain (missing parts from reference TRBV28 and TRBJ2-7): DVKVTQSSRYLVKRTGEKVFLECVQDMDHENMFWYRQDPGLGLRLIYFSYDVKMKEKGDIPEGYSVSREKKERFSLILESASTNQTSMYLCASSQSGGASYEQYFGPGTRLTVT.

This chain links TRBV2 with TRBJ2-1; D gene uncertain. The DNA matches TRBJ2-7 better at its end, which makes the J call doubtful. The germline CDR1 and CDR2 sequences are SNHLY and FYNNEI. CDR3 length: 14 residues. Here the CDR3 DNA reads TGTGCCAGCAGTGACCCTATAACCTACAATGAGCAGTACTTC. It encodes CASSDPITYNEQYF.

V gene TRBV7-3 combines with J gene TRBJ1-2, with D tentatively TRBD1 (5 bases). The germline V gene has CDR1 SGHTA and CDR2 FQGTGA. Trimming removed 4 bases from V and 3 bases from J, with 12 bases in between. The CDR3 spans 14 residues. The CDR3 region is CASSSGRGDYGYTF. CDR3 nucleotide sequence: TGTGCCAGCAGCTCAGGGAGGGGTGACTATGGCTACACCTTC.

The sample holds a few counts of this clonotype. V gene TRBV6-6 combines with J gene TRBJ1-5, with TRBD1 identical over 8 bases. Per germline, CDR1 MNHNY and CDR2 SVGAGI (reference sequence). The ends lost 0 bases at V and 2 bases at J; junction bases unmatched: 6. CDR3 size: 17 residues. The CDR3 here is CASSYSIGQGGNQPQHF. The CDR3 DNA reads as TGTGCCAGCAGTTACTCCATTGGACAGGGAGGCAATCAGCCCCAGCATTTT.

The chain is built from TRBV6-1 and TRBJ2-1; D is unresolved. V lost 8 bases and J lost 6, with 8 bases in between. Germline-derived CDR1 and CDR2 are MNHNS and SASEGT. The CDR3 runs 11 residues. The CDR3 bases are TGTGCCAGCGTCAGAGGCAATGAGCAGTTCTTC. Protein product: CASVRGNEQFF.

This clonotype was seen a handful of times. The V call is TRBV6-1, the J call TRBJ1-1; a weak D match, TRBD1 (6 bases). CDR3 length: 13 amino acids. Germline CDR1 reads MNHNS; CDR2 reads SASEGT. The V end was cut by 7 bases, the J end by 4 bases, with 13 bases between. The CDR3 bases are TGTGCCAGCACGAGGGGGGGGGGCACTGAAGCTTTCTTT. It is translated as CASTRGGGTEAFF.

The chain combines TRBV20-1 with TRBJ1-2, with a possible D match to TRBD1 (5 bases). Trimming cost V 0 bases and J 3 bases, with 14 bases left between them. The CDR3 sequence is 15 residues long. The germline V gene has CDR1 DFQATT and CDR2 SNEGSKA (reference sequence). The CDR3, as DNA: TGCAGTGCTAGAGATGAAGGGGCCGGGGACTATGGCTACACCTTC. Translated: CSARDEGAGDYGYTF.

The chain couples TRBV28 to TRBJ2-3; no clear D gene. CDR3 length: 13 residues. V gave up 3 bases and J gave up 5 bases, with 9 bases separating them. The germline gives CDR1 MDHEN, CDR2 SYDVKM. In DNA form, the CDR3 reads TGTGCCAGCAGTTTTCAAGCCCAAGATACGCAGTATTTT. Translated, it gives CASSFQAQDTQYF.

The chain has TRBV11-2 and TRBJ2-7; D gene unclear. V dropped 5 bases and J dropped 7 bases, with 18 bases sitting between them. The CDR3 is 14 residues long. CDR1 and CDR2 (germline): SGHAT, FQNNGV. Written as DNA, the CDR3 is TGTGCCAGCAGCCGAGAGGACCCCGTGAGGGAGCAGTACTTC. As protein: CASSREDPVREQYF.

The chain is built from TRBV13 and TRBJ2-1, with D maybe TRBD2 (5 bases). V was cut by 6 bases and J by 7 bases, with 19 bases left in between. Per germline, CDR1 PRHDT and CDR2 FYEKMQ (reference sequence). This CDR3 comprises 15 residues. CDR3 nucleotides: TGTGCCAGCAGTCACAGTCGAGGGAATAAAAATGAGCAGTTCTTC. This gives the protein CASSHSRGNKNEQFF.

This clonotype turned up a few times. V usage is TRBV20-1 and J usage is TRBJ2-5, with 11 bases identical to TRBD2. Trimming at V came to 1 base and at J to 4 bases, leaving 11 bases not matched to a gene. CDR3 length: 17 amino acids. CDR1 is DFQATT and CDR2 is SNEGSKA in the germline V gene (reference sequence). CDR3 sequence: CSARAGSGRVWGETQYF. The CDR3 DNA reads as TGCAGTGCTAGAGCCGGTAGCGGGAGGGTTTGGGGAGAGACCCAGTACTTC.

The chain carries TRBV19 and TRBJ2-7; a possible D gene is TRBD2 (5 bases). Germline V gene sequence: CDR1 LNHDA, CDR2 SQIVND (reference sequence). Trimming cost V 4 bases and J 2 bases, with 15 bases left between them. The CDR3 is 15 amino acids. The CDR3 loop reads CASSSPQRNPYEQYF. The DNA for the CDR3 is TGTGCCAGTAGTAGCCCCCAGCGGAATCCCTACGAGCAGTACTTC.

This chain uses TRBV6-2 or TRBV6-3 with TRBJ2-1; possible D gene TRBD1, 5 bases. Germline V gives CDR1 MNHEY, CDR2 SVGEGT. The CDR3 contains 15 residues. V lost 4 bases and J 7 bases, leaving 17 bases between the germline ends. The CDR3 region is CASSSTGLVRNEQFF. CDR3 nucleotide sequence: TGTGCCAGCAGTTCAACAGGTCTAGTTAGAAATGAGCAGTTCTTC.

The J gene is TRBJ1-3, the V gene TRBV18, with 7 nucleotides matching TRBD1. The CDR3 spans 18 residues. From germline, CDR1 is KGHSH and CDR2 LQKENI. The ends lost 2 bases at V and 0 bases at J; junction bases unmatched: 10. The CDR3 DNA sequence: TGTGCCAGCTCACCATTGACAGGGAGGTCCCTCTCTGGAAACACCATATATTTT. Protein sequence: CASSPLTGRSLSGNTIYF.

Only a few counts were recorded for this clonotype. This chain connects TRBV6-1 to TRBJ2-7; perhaps TRBD1 as D (6 bases). Between the trimmed V and J ends, which lost 4 bases and 7 bases, there was a span of 14 bases. In germline, CDR1 is MNHNS, CDR2 SASEGT. This CDR3 comprises 13 residues. Here the CDR3 DNA reads TGTGCCAGCAGTGCCTACAGGGCTGGGGAGCAGTACTTC. Amino acid sequence: CASSAYRAGEQYF.

The rearrangement links TRBV5-1 to TRBJ2-1; D not certain. V lost 0 bases and J 5 bases, leaving 9 bases between the germline ends. The CDR3 runs to 14 residues. The V gene's germline CDR1 is SGHRS and CDR2 YFSETQ. The CDR3 region is CASSLAAFNNEQFF. CDR3 DNA: TGCGCCAGCAGCTTGGCCGCATTTAACAATGAGCAGTTCTTC. Based on the CDR3 plus reference TRBV5-1 and TRBJ2-1, the full variable domain is KAGVTQTPRYLIKTRGQQVTLSCSPISGHRSVSWYQQTPGQGLQFLFEYFSETQRNKGNFPGRFSGRQFSNSRSEMNVSTLELGDSALYLCASSLAAFNNEQFFGPGTRLTVL.

The chain has TRBV7-3 and TRBJ2-1; TRBD1 aligns across 11 bases. This CDR3 is built from 15 residues. Germline CDR1 SGHTA, CDR2 FQGTGA. J was trimmed by 8 bases and V by 4 bases; bases with no gene match: 7. CDR3 sequence: CASSSWGQGEHEQFF. The CDR3 DNA sequence: TGTGCCAGCAGCTCTTGGGGACAGGGGGAACATGAGCAGTTCTTC.